A single sample gave rise to the 6 T cell receptor beta chains below, sequenced in a study of human T cells and chemical hapten exposure. The time point denotes: patch test 1, 2 weeks after DPC sensitization. Treatment described: therapeutic diphenylcyclopropenone sensitization with weekly scalp DPC. Each CDR3 protein is one row after TCRdb ran MiXCR on the RACE reads. This sample has under 200,000 distinct CDR3 sequences, with about 15% found just once. Material: whole blood, obtained in connection with sensitization to the hapten diphenylcyclopropenone (DPC). Receptor source: a woman under 40 with alopecia areata. Some clones in this sample may be carry-over from other donors' samples.

The chain employs TRBV6-5 and TRBJ1-3; D is uncertain. Between the trimmed V and J ends, which lost 2 bases and 2 bases, there was a span of 10 bases. The CDR3 covers 15 residues. Germline assignment: CDR1 MNHEY and CDR2 SVGAGI. CDR3 sequence: CASSYVAGAGNTIYF. The CDR3 DNA sequence: TGTGCCAGCAGTTACGTAGCGGGAGCTGGAAACACCATATATTTT.

This clonotype has just a few counts. The chain employs TRBV28 and TRBJ1-6, with a possible D match to TRBD1 (5 bases). V was shortened by 3 bases and J by 2 bases, with 11 bases between the two germline ends. This CDR3 is built from 16 residues. Germline values: CDR1 MDHEN, CDR2 SYDVKM. The CDR3 DNA is TGTGCCAGCAGTTTTTTCAGGGTCCCCTATAATTCACCCCTCCACTTT. This codes for CASSFFRVPYNSPLHF. Full variable domain (outside the CDR3, taken from reference TRBV28 and TRBJ1-6): DVKVTQSSRYLVKRTGEKVFLECVQDMDHENMFWYRQDPGLGLRLIYFSYDVKMKEKGDIPEGYSVSREKKERFSLILESASTNQTSMYLCASSFFRVPYNSPLHFGNGTRLTVT.

This clonotype showed up just a few times. J is TRBJ2-1 and V is TRBV19; D ambiguous. This CDR3 has 13 residues. Germline CDR1 LNHDA, CDR2 SQIVND (reference sequence). Trimming removed 6 bases at V and 1 base at J, with 7 bases between. In DNA form, the CDR3 reads TGTGCCAGTAGCCCCTTATCCTACAATGAGCAGTTCTTC. Its protein product is CASSPLSYNEQFF.

This clonotype was found a few times. The chain uses TRBV9 and TRBJ1-6; TRBD1 is a possible D gene (6 bases). The V end lost 4 bases, the J end lost 6 bases, and 14 bases lay between the germline ends. Germline V gene lookup returns CDR1 SGDLS and CDR2 YYNGEE. This CDR3 has 15 residues. The CDR3 nucleotides are TGTGCCAGCAGCCCAGGGGACATTTCTAATTCACCCCTCCACTTT. Translated: CASSPGDISNSPLHF.

The chain combines TRBV29-1 with TRBJ2-7; D is unclear. This CDR3 comprises 12 residues. Trimming removed 1 base from V and 7 bases from J, with 11 bases in between. Germline values: CDR1 SQVTM, CDR2 ANQGSEA. Here the CDR3 reads CSVEGLGREQYF. The CDR3 coding sequence is TGCAGCGTTGAAGGTTTGGGCAGGGAGCAGTACTTC.

This clonotype was seen only a few times. The V gene is TRBV6-5, the J gene TRBJ1-1; D possibly corresponds to TRBD1 (5 bases). This CDR3 region has 15 residues. The V end lost 0 bases, the J end lost 0 bases, and 8 bases lay between the germline ends. Germline-derived CDR1 and CDR2 are MNHEY and SVGAGI. The CDR3 DNA reads TGTGCCAGCAGTTACTCCAGGGCATTGAACACTGAAGCTTTCTTT. It codes for CASSYSRALNTEAFF.